Each of the 4 T cell receptor beta chains below was sequenced from the same sample in a study of shared clonotypes between healthy human individuals (dated by TCRdb to the early 2020s). CD8 naive samples were obtained by positive selection for CCR7 among CD45RO-negative cells, yielding a CD45RA+CCR7+ population from which TemRA cells were excluded. The library was produced with the immunoSEQ multiplex PCR assay. As stored in TCRdb, this immuneACCESS dataset retains in-frame rearrangements with V and J assigned. A fraction of the clones does not appear; measured against another copy, unresolved V genes explain less than half of the discrepancy, and the remainder lacks a known reason. In this sample the table shows hundreds of thousands of clones, over 90% of which occur a single time. Under 30% of the sample is held by the ten biggest clonotypes. Sequenced input: naive CD8+ T cells sorted from blood. Sample cell subset or site, as interpreted from the label and publication: CD45RA+CCR7+. Every receptor here comes from a man aged 25-45 years in good health.

V is TRBV29-1 and J is TRBJ2-2; D tentatively fits TRBD1 or TRBD2 (5 bases each). The CDR3 has 13 amino acids. Germline CDR1 and CDR2: SQVTM and ANQGSEA. For the CDR3, the DNA is TGCGCTAGGGACGGACCGAACACCGGGGAGCTGTTTTTT. Translated, it gives CARDGPNTGELFF.

This CDR3 is CASRPLRTANTGELFF. Here the CDR3 DNA reads TGTGCCAGCAGGCCTCTAAGGACGGCGAACACCGGGGAGCTGTTTTTT. The chain links TRBV2 to TRBJ2-2; no firm D call. Germline CDR1 and CDR2: SNHLY and FYNNEI. The CDR3 is made up of 16 amino acids. The V end lost 6 bases, the J end lost 0 bases, and 14 bases lay between the germline ends.

This chain links TRBV2 with TRBJ2-7; TRBD1 is a possible D gene (6 bases). This CDR3 has 11 residues. Germline lookup yields CDR1 SNHLY and CDR2 FYNNEI. V gave up 5 bases and J gave up 6 bases, with 8 bases separating them. DNA for the CDR3: TGTGCCAGCAGTACAGGGCGCGAGCAGTACTTC. This translates into CASSTGREQYF.

The chain links TRBV12-5 to TRBJ2-3; no reliable D call. This CDR3 contains 14 residues. Trimming cost V 0 bases and J 4 bases, with 8 bases left between them. Germline lookup yields CDR1 LGHNT and CDR2 FRNRAP. CDR3 sequence reads: CASGLVMDPDTQYF. As DNA, the CDR3 is TGTGCTAGTGGTTTGGTTATGGATCCAGATACGCAGTATTTT.